This T cell receptor beta chain comes out of a study of blood T cells in healthy people across ages. This clonotype has a handful of counts. It was with a sample-barcoded 5' primer and a J-beta primer mix that a second PCR of roughly 7 to 12 cycles was run. TCRdb passed the 5' RACE reads through MiXCR, listing each CDR3 protein once. The sample has 800,000 or so distinct CDR3 sequences, 20% to 25% seen once. The data also belong to a second study, concerning T cells of mothers and their children. That study adds: In cDNA synthesis, all of the extracted RNA was used at around 1.5 ug per 15 ul.

The TCR was taken from a boy younger than 18 in good health. The sample taken for sequencing was blood.

The CDR3 spells CSASPLSGDSNQPQHF. The CDR3, as DNA: TGCAGTGCTAGTCCCCTATCGGGGGATAGCAATCAGCCCCAGCATTTT. This chain connects TRBV20-1 to TRBJ1-5, with D maybe TRBD1 (5 bases). CDR1 DFQATT and CDR2 SNEGSKA come from the germline V gene (reference sequence). CDR3 length: 16 residues. Trimming took 3 bases from V and 0 from J, leaving 15 bases between them.